This T cell receptor (beta chain) was retrieved from a study of blood T cell repertoires in COVID-19. At the level of the study: Samples came from the United States, Italy and Spain, spanning acute and convalescent COVID-19.

Clones were sequenced by immunoSEQ multiplex PCR, and TCRdb holds only the in-frame ones, with some missing. The profile shows under 200,000 clones, under 90% of them singletons. With 10 bases clipped from V and 4 bases from J, the junction kept 8 bases outside the gene matches. From germline, CDR1 is MRHNA and CDR2 SNTAGT. This CDR3 has 14 amino acids. Participant age was 18 to 89 years, and participants resided in about 25 US areas. Assignments of participants to cohorts depended upon their own reported clinical history. Two negative PCRs, clearance, or symptom resolution had been documented for recovered Cohort 3 donors. This clone has a handful of counts.

This sequence was found in a woman aged 55-70 years who had recovered from COVID-19. The rearrangement uses TRBV6-4 and TRBJ2-2; 8 bases align to TRBD1. Input material: PBMCs or T cells enriched from blood (not recorded which). In DNA, the CDR3 is TGTGCCACCGCCCGGGACAGGAGCACCGGGGAGCTGTTTTTT. Protein: CATARDRSTGELFF.